The 25 T cell receptor beta chains below come from one sample, sequenced in a study of blood T cell repertoires in COVID-19. Only in-frame clones appear in the TCRdb table, and some are missing; sequencing was by immunoSEQ multiplex PCR. The table has hundreds of thousands of clones, around 89% seen once. Sequenced input: peripheral blood. These receptors came from a woman aged 25 to 39 who had recovered from COVID-19.

V usage is TRBV5-8 and J usage is TRBJ1-2; 8 bases are shared with TRBD1. Germline CDR1 reads SGHTS; CDR2 reads YDEGEE. The CDR3 totals 13 residues. The V segment lost 4 bases and the J segment 4 bases; nucleotides outside the gene matches: 3. CDR3 region: CASSRDRIYGYTF. In nucleotides, the CDR3 is TGTGCCAGCAGCCGGGACAGGATCTATGGCTACACCTTC.

The rearrangement uses TRBV7-3 and TRBJ2-7; 7 bases are a match to TRBD2. Trimming took 5 bases from V and 3 from J; bases not matched to a gene: 13. The CDR3 covers 16 residues. Germline CDR1 and CDR2: SGHTA and FQGTGA. The CDR3 reads CASSPGGGHQGYEQYF. The CDR3 nucleotides are TGTGCCAGCAGCCCTGGGGGGGGTCATCAGGGCTACGAGCAGTACTTC.

The gene calls are TRBV7-3 and TRBJ1-1; D gene unclear. Trimming left V 6 bases short and J 0 bases short, with 8 bases between. The CDR3 is 13 amino acids. The V gene's germline CDR1 is SGHTA and CDR2 FQGTGA. The CDR3 sequence: CASRSGVNTEAFF. CDR3 bases: TGTGCCAGCAGATCGGGTGTGAACACTGAAGCTTTCTTT.

This chain joins TRBV2 and TRBJ1-4; D gene ambiguous. This CDR3 contains 12 residues. CDR1 and CDR2 from the germline V gene are SNHLY and FYNNEI. V dropped 3 bases and J dropped 4 bases, with 3 bases sitting between them. CDR3 residues: CASSDNNEKLFF. The CDR3 coding sequence is TGTGCCAGCAGTGACAATAATGAAAAACTGTTTTTT.

The rearrangement joins TRBV28 to TRBJ2-1; D unresolved. Trimming removed 6 bases from V and 5 bases from J, with 5 bases in between. The V gene's germline CDR1 is MDHEN and CDR2 SYDVKM. This CDR3 comprises 11 residues. This chain's CDR3 is CASSFDNEQFF. Here the CDR3 DNA reads TGTGCCAGCAGCTTCGACAATGAGCAGTTCTTC. Full variable domain (remainder filled in from reference TRBV28 and TRBJ2-1): DVKVTQSSRYLVKRTGEKVFLECVQDMDHENMFWYRQDPGLGLRLIYFSYDVKMKEKGDIPEGYSVSREKKERFSLILESASTNQTSMYLCASSFDNEQFFGPGTRLTVL.

The chain is built from TRBV7-3 and TRBJ1-1; the D gene is possibly TRBD1 (5 bases). CDR1 and CDR2 from the germline V gene are SGHTA and FQGTGA. Trimming removed 5 bases at V and 0 bases at J, with 7 bases between. CDR3 size: 13 residues. In DNA form, the CDR3 reads TGTGCCAGCAGCATGACAGTGAACACTGAAGCTTTCTTT. It is translated as CASSMTVNTEAFF.

This clone has just one count. The chain uses TRBV6-2 or TRBV6-3 and TRBJ1-1; no definite D call. V was pared by 5 bases and J by 4 bases, with 17 bases between. Germline V lookup: CDR1 MNHEY, CDR2 SVGEGT. This CDR3 contains 15 residues. The CDR3 sequence is CASSLGYRTLTEAFF. The CDR3 coding sequence is TGTGCCAGCAGTCTCGGGTACCGAACTCTCACTGAAGCTTTCTTT.

The rearrangement uses TRBV28 and TRBJ2-5, with D maybe TRBD2 (6 bases). The CDR3 loop spans 15 amino acids. V was clipped by 5 bases and J by 5 bases, with 18 bases between them. Germline lookup yields CDR1 MDHEN and CDR2 SYDVKM. The CDR3 sequence: CASSLSSTSDETQYF. CDR3 bases: TGTGCCAGCAGTCTATCCTCGACTAGTGATGAGACCCAGTACTTC. Together with reference TRBV28 and TRBJ2-5, the CDR3 gives the full variable domain: DVKVTQSSRYLVKRTGEKVFLECVQDMDHENMFWYRQDPGLGLRLIYFSYDVKMKEKGDIPEGYSVSREKKERFSLILESASTNQTSMYLCASSLSSTSDETQYFGPGTRLLVL.

The rearrangement links TRBV5-6 to TRBJ1-5, with TRBD1 identical over 8 bases. There are 15 residues in the CDR3. The germline gives CDR1 SGHDT, CDR2 YYEEEE. V lost 4 bases and J lost 7; bases outside the gene matches: 10. Here the CDR3 reads CASSVRTGNNQPQHF. CDR3 DNA: TGTGCCAGCAGCGTAAGGACAGGGAATAACCAGCCCCAGCATTTT.

J is TRBJ2-7 and V is TRBV6-1, with 8 bases that match TRBD1. This CDR3 region has 17 residues. Germline V lookup: CDR1 MNHNS, CDR2 SASEGT. J was trimmed by 0 bases and V by 3 bases; bases with no gene match: 10. The CDR3 sequence is CASSDPAGQESSYEQYF. In nucleotides, the CDR3 is TGTGCCAGCAGTGACCCCGCGGGACAGGAGAGCTCCTACGAGCAGTACTTC.

The chain uses TRBV14 and TRBJ2-7, with TRBD1 matching over 7 bases. This CDR3 has 15 amino acids. The germline V gene has CDR1 SGHDN and CDR2 FVKESK. V lost 1 base to trimming and J lost 7 bases; unmatched junction nucleotides: 10. For the CDR3, the DNA is TGTGCCAGCAGCCAAGGGACCCCGGACAGGAGGGAGCAGTACTTC. It specifies CASSQGTPDRREQYF.

The chain joins TRBV5-4 to TRBJ1-2; the match to TRBD1 covers 8 bases. Looked up from germline, CDR1 is SGHNT and CDR2 is YYREEE (reference sequence). This CDR3 region has 14 residues. V was pared by 2 bases and J by 8 bases, with 8 bases of the junction left unmatched. The CDR3 bases are TGTGCCAGCAGCTTCCTCGGACAGGGCGTGGGCTACACCTTC. Its translation is CASSFLGQGVGYTF. Full variable domain (rest looked up from reference TRBV5-4 and TRBJ1-2): ETGVTQSPTHLIKTRGQQVTLRCSSQSGHNTVSWYQQALGQGPQFIFQYYREEENGRGNFPPRFSGLQFPNYSSELNVNALELDDSALYLCASSFLGQGVGYTFGSGTRLTVV.

The rearrangement joins TRBV11-2 to TRBJ1-2, with 7 bases lining up with TRBD1. Trimming removed 6 bases from V and 2 bases from J; junction bases left unmatched: 3. The V gene's germline CDR1 is SGHAT and CDR2 FQNNGV. The CDR3 is 13 amino acids. In DNA, the CDR3 is TGTGCCAGCAGTAGCAGGGGGAACTATGGCTACACCTTC. Translation: CASSSRGNYGYTF. Complete variable domain (other parts from reference TRBV11-2 and TRBJ1-2): EAGVAQSPRYKIIEKRQSVAFWCNPISGHATLYWYQQILGQGPKLLIQFQNNGVVDDSQLPKDRFSAERLKGVDSTLKIQPAKLEDSAVYLCASSSRGNYGYTFGSGTRLTVV.

J is TRBJ2-7 and V is TRBV7-3; 8 positions match TRBD1. Germline assignment: CDR1 SGHTA and CDR2 FQGTGA. Germline trimming cut 6 bases from V and 3 bases from J; bases unmatched to any gene: 13. This CDR3 has 16 residues. CDR3 region: CASSQNGGTGLYEQYF. The CDR3 bases are TGTGCCAGCAGTCAGAATGGCGGGACAGGCCTCTACGAGCAGTACTTC.

This sequence joins TRBV5-4 and TRBJ1-1, with 8 bases that match TRBD1. Trimming cost V 5 bases and J 5 bases; bases outside gene matches: 8. The CDR3 consists of 14 residues. From germline, CDR1 is SGHNT and CDR2 YYREEE (reference sequence). CDR3 in amino acids: CASRLDRGLTEAFF. CDR3 in DNA: TGTGCCAGCAGGCTCGACAGGGGATTAACTGAAGCTTTCTTT.

V usage is TRBV7-2 and J usage is TRBJ2-5, with D tentatively TRBD2 (7 bases). Germline loops: CDR1 SGHTA, CDR2 FQGNSA. CDR3 length: 15 amino acids. The V end lost 5 bases, the J end lost 5 bases, and 18 bases lay between the germline ends. The CDR3 DNA sequence: TGTGCCAGCAGCCCCGGAGGGGGGGCCTATGAGACCCAGTACTTC. Translated, it gives CASSPGGGAYETQYF.

The rearrangement joins TRBV6-6 to TRBJ1-5; 9 positions agree with TRBD1. CDR1 is MNHNY and CDR2 is SVGAGI in the germline V gene (reference sequence). V lost 2 bases and J lost 6; bases outside the gene matches: 8. The CDR3 is 16 amino acids. CDR3 coding DNA: TGTGCCAGCAGTTACCGGGGACAGGGTCGTGTTCAGCCCCAGCATTTT. Protein: CASSYRGQGRVQPQHF.

J is TRBJ1-2 and V is TRBV5-5; maybe TRBD1 (6 bases). The CDR3 sequence is 13 residues long. Trimming cost V 4 bases and J 4 bases, with 11 bases left between them. Germline loops: CDR1 SGHKS, CDR2 YYEKEE (reference sequence). The CDR3, as DNA: TGTGCCAGCAGCCCACAGACAGGCTATGGCTACACCTTC. Translated, it gives CASSPQTGYGYTF.

J is TRBJ1-2 and V is TRBV27; TRBD1 agrees at 9 bases. CDR1 and CDR2 (germline): MNHEY, SMNVEV (reference sequence). The CDR3 sequence is 14 residues long. After removal of 6 bases from V and 7 bases from J, the junction contained 9 bases not matched to a gene. The CDR3 sequence: CASSIPGTGIGYTF. The CDR3 region has the DNA TGTGCCAGCAGCATCCCCGGGACAGGGATTGGCTACACCTTC.

This chain connects TRBV7-8 to TRBJ1-2, with D hard to call. The CDR3 is made up of 14 amino acids. Trimming pared 4 bases from V and 1 base from J, leaving 10 bases between. The germline V gene encodes CDR1 SGHVS and CDR2 FQNEAQ. The CDR3: CASSYSGNNYGYTF. The CDR3 bases are TGTGCCAGCAGCTATTCCGGGAATAACTATGGCTACACCTTC.

V usage is TRBV3-1 (or the pseudogene TRBV3-2) and J usage is TRBJ2-7; D is perhaps TRBD1 (6 bases). Trimming took 4 bases from V and 2 from J, leaving 18 bases between them. The CDR3 extends over 16 amino acids. Germline V CDR1 and CDR2: LGHDT, YNNKEL (reference sequence). The CDR3: CASSPSGTYRAYEQYF. The DNA of the CDR3 is TGTGCCAGCAGCCCCAGCGGCACTTACAGGGCCTACGAGCAGTACTTC.

This clone has only one observation. This rearrangement joins TRBV7-8 to TRBJ2-3; D unclear. CDR1 and CDR2 (germline): SGHVS, FQNEAQ. This CDR3 region has 14 residues. Trimming took 6 bases from V and 1 from J, leaving 11 bases between them. The CDR3 sequence is CASSPSSGTDTQYF. The CDR3 nucleotides read TGTGCCAGCAGTCCGTCCTCTGGCACAGATACGCAGTATTTT.

The chain has TRBV28 and TRBJ2-7; TRBD1 matches at 7 bases. V trimming: 7 bases; J trimming: 3 bases; junction bases outside the gene matches: 12. The CDR3 has 15 residues. The germline V gene has CDR1 MDHEN and CDR2 SYDVKM. This CDR3 is CASTAPGTEFYEQYF. The CDR3 nucleotides read TGTGCCAGCACAGCGCCGGGGACAGAGTTCTACGAGCAGTACTTC. Full variable domain (missing parts from reference TRBV28 and TRBJ2-7): DVKVTQSSRYLVKRTGEKVFLECVQDMDHENMFWYRQDPGLGLRLIYFSYDVKMKEKGDIPEGYSVSREKKERFSLILESASTNQTSMYLCASTAPGTEFYEQYFGPGTRLTVT.

The chain couples TRBV10-3 to TRBJ1-4; 7 bases agree with TRBD1. Trimming cost V 2 bases and J 0 bases; bases outside gene matches: 15. The CDR3 consists of 20 residues. From germline, CDR1 is ENHRY and CDR2 SYGVKD. The CDR3 DNA reads as TGTGCCATCAGTGAGACTCCGACAGGGTTCGGGGATGCAACTAATGAAAAACTGTTTTTT. This encodes CAISETPTGFGDATNEKLFF.

V and J are TRBV28 and TRBJ1-2; TRBD1 matches at 7 bases. V gave up 7 bases and J gave up 5 bases; unmatched junction bases: 19. Germline CDR1 reads MDHEN; CDR2 reads SYDVKM. The CDR3 has 17 residues. CDR3 amino acids: CASTYEEYRGYGYGYTF. Here the CDR3 DNA reads TGTGCCAGCACCTATGAGGAGTACAGGGGCTATGGATATGGCTACACCTTC.